One and the same sample provided the 9 T cell receptor beta chains below, sequenced in a study of shared clonotypes between healthy human individuals. Using immunoSEQ multiplex PCR, the repertoire was profiled, and TCRdb retains in-frame clones only, with some absent. The repertoire holds 2 million to 2.5 million clones, over 90% seen once, with 0.39% in the top ten. Sequenced: naive CD4+ T cells from PBMCs. The subset is: CD45RA+ positively selected. Receptor source: a young man in good health. Some clones in this sample may be carry-over from other donors' samples.

The rearrangement joins TRBV5-1 to TRBJ2-1, with 13 nucleotides matching TRBD2. The germline V gene has CDR1 SGHRS and CDR2 YFSETQ. The CDR3 is 16 amino acids. The junction had 4 bases not matched to a gene; V was cut back by 3 bases and J by 4 bases. CDR3 region: CASSSRLAGGYNEQFF. In DNA, the CDR3 is TGCGCCAGCAGCTCCCGACTAGCGGGAGGATACAATGAGCAGTTCTTC.

The chain employs TRBV5-1 and TRBJ2-1; 12 nucleotides line up with TRBD2. The CDR3 totals 20 residues. The ends lost 1 base at V and 4 bases at J; junction bases unmatched: 15. Germline V CDR1 and CDR2: SGHRS, YFSETQ. CDR3 sequence (DNA): TGCGCCAGCAGCTTGTTCCCTAGCGGGAGGGATGCTGCATATTACAATGAGCAGTTCTTC. This codes for CASSLFPSGRDAAYYNEQFF. Full variable domain (outside the CDR3, taken from reference TRBV5-1 and TRBJ2-1): KAGVTQTPRYLIKTRGQQVTLSCSPISGHRSVSWYQQTPGQGLQFLFEYFSETQRNKGNFPGRFSGRQFSNSRSEMNVSTLELGDSALYLCASSLFPSGRDAAYYNEQFFGPGTRLTVL.

The V and J genes are TRBV6-6 and TRBJ2-7, with TRBD1 matching over 9 bases. The CDR3 is made up of 15 amino acids. The ends lost 0 bases at V and 4 bases at J; junction bases unmatched: 4. Per the germline V gene, CDR1 is MNHNY and CDR2 is SVGAGI (reference sequence). As DNA, the CDR3 is TGTGCCAGCAGTTACTCTACCGGACAGGGGTACGAGCAGTACTTC. It translates to CASSYSTGQGYEQYF.

V usage is TRBV29-1 and J usage is TRBJ1-2; possible D gene TRBD1, 5 bases. Between the trimmed V and J ends, which lost 4 bases and 4 bases, there was a span of 13 bases. This CDR3 has 13 residues. The germline V gene has CDR1 SQVTM and CDR2 ANQGSEA. This chain's CDR3 is CSVGGATVYGYTF. The CDR3 nucleotides read TGCAGCGTTGGTGGGGCCACAGTCTATGGCTACACCTTC.

This clone came up a few times. The chain employs TRBV30 and TRBJ1-1, with unresolved D. The CDR3 runs to 11 residues. The V gene lost 6 bases and the J gene lost 1 base, with 6 bases spanning the gap. CDR1 and CDR2 (germline): GTSNPN, SVGIG (reference sequence). CDR3 region: CACRENTEAFF. The CDR3 bases are TGTGCCTGTCGCGAGAACACTGAAGCTTTCTTT.

The genes are TRBV28 and TRBJ1-2; D is ambiguous. Trimming took off 5 bases at V and 1 base at J, with 17 bases between the two ends. This CDR3 is 16 amino acids long. Germline values: CDR1 MDHEN, CDR2 SYDVKM. Here the CDR3 DNA reads TGTGCCAGCAGTCATCCTTTTGGTGCCGGTAACTATGGCTACACCTTC. Translated: CASSHPFGAGNYGYTF.

The chain carries TRBV19 and TRBJ2-5; no firm D call. The CDR3 runs to 12 residues. CDR1 and CDR2 (germline): LNHDA, SQIVND (reference sequence). V was pared by 5 bases and J by 1 base, with 5 bases between. In DNA form, the CDR3 reads TGTGCCAGTAGTCACAGCCAAGAGACCCAGTACTTC. It specifies CASSHSQETQYF.

V and J are TRBV6-1 and TRBJ1-2; 7 bases are a match to TRBD1. After removal of 2 bases from V and 7 bases from J, the junction contained 13 bases not matched to a gene. Germline CDR1 reads MNHNS; CDR2 reads SASEGT. CDR3 length: 16 amino acids. CDR3 region: CASSEPEGGTFRGYTF. The CDR3 region has the DNA TGTGCCAGCAGTGAACCCGAAGGGGGCACGTTCCGTGGCTACACCTTC.

The CDR3 coding sequence is TGTGCCAGCTCGTACGGACAGGGGGTCCCCTATGGCTACACCTTC. Its translation is CASSYGQGVPYGYTF. The chain employs TRBV18 and TRBJ1-2; TRBD1 matches 10 bases. J was trimmed by 4 bases and V by 6 bases; bases with no gene match: 8. From germline, CDR1 is KGHSH and CDR2 LQKENI. The CDR3 sequence is 15 residues long.